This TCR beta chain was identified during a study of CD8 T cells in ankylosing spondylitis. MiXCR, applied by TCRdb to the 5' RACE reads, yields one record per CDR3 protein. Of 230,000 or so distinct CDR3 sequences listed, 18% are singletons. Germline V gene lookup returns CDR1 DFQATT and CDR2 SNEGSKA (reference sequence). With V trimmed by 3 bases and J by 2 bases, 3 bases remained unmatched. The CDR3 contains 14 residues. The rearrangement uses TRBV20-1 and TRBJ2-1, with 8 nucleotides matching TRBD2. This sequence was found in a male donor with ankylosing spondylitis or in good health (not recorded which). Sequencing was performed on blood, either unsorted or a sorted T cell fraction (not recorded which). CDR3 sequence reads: CSARGLGTYNEQFF. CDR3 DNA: TGCAGTGCTAGGGGACTAGGGACCTACAATGAGCAGTTCTTC.